This T cell receptor (beta chain) comes out of a study of T cells in lung cancer brain metastases. As for the study in general: Between primary and metastasis resection, about 90% of the 20 patients were untreated.

General study results and limits: Unique productive clones were significantly fewer in brain metastases: median roughly 1,500 versus 4,600. Most clones were lesion-specific, with limited overlap between paired lesions (mean Morisita index around 0.23).

Germline CDR1 and CDR2: SGHRS and YFSETQ. This CDR3 has 12 residues. The data were produced by immunoSEQ multiplex PCR, yet TCRdb's version contains in-frame clones alone and is incomplete. Counted here are thousands of clones, nearly 90% occurring once; the ten biggest clones make up around 3.5%. For this clone: The antigen is not known. Its ends do not fully match the called genes, so a read error is possible.

This chain links TRBV5-1 with TRBJ2-1; D is unclear. The receptor's source is a woman aged 50 to 60 with non-small cell lung cancer. Sequenced sample: tumor tissue from the primary lung tumor. CDR3: CASSSNANEQFF. In nucleotides, the CDR3 is TGCGCCAGCAGCTCCAACGCGAATGAACAGTTCTTC.